This is a list of T cell receptor beta chains from one sample in a study of T cells after yellow fever vaccination. TCRdb re-analysed the 5' RACE reads in MiXCR, keeping a single row per CDR3 protein. The sample carries about 320,000 distinct CDR3 sequences, approximately 13% recorded once. Specimen: CD4+ T cells sorted from PBMCs, collected 15 days after the yellow fever booster vaccination. The source is a man aged 18 to 29 who received the YFV17D yellow fever vaccine. The conserved cysteine and the conserved F or W are not part of the CDR3 here.

TRBJ2-7,TRBV6-5,ASSYGVAGQGFRKQY
TRBJ2-1,TRBV7-9,ASAAGARNEQF
TRBJ2-1,TRBV20-1,SARDRGSHTTEQF
TRBJ1-1,TRBV20-1,SAPKLQASYTEAF
TRBJ2-1,TRBV18,ASSPTQARSGQF
TRBJ1-1,TRBV7-9,ASSNREDEGNTEAF
TRBJ2-5,TRBV7-3,ASSLNGGARETQY
TRBJ1-1,TRBV7-2,ASTPGGDITEAF
TRBJ1-4,TRBV7-2,ASSPGPGRDNEKLF
TRBJ1-2,TRBV7-2,ASSLVGQGSYT
TRBJ2-6,TRBV6-2/TRBV6-3,ASTTGQYSGANVLT
TRBJ2-3,TRBV7-3,ASSLDYSSTDTQY
TRBJ2-7,TRBV7-3,ASSLRDRGSEQY
TRBJ1-6,TRBV28,ASSLDLGLSSYNSPLH
TRBJ2-5,TRBV12-5,ASGFSSQETQY
TRBJ1-5,TRBV10-1,ASSEGVAQPQH